The clone carrying this TCR beta chain was detected a few times. This entry is derived from a study of patients and donors after allogeneic stem cell transplantation. TCRdb itself ran the RT-PCR reads through MiXCR, one entry per CDR3 protein. The table shows about 150,000 distinct CDR3 sequences, with roughly two fifths occurring only once. Germline V gene sequence: CDR1 SGHAT, CDR2 FQNNGV. This CDR3 has 15 residues. The V and J ends lost 10 bases and 4 bases, in that order; junction bases with no gene match: 12. Sequencing was carried out using blood, either unsorted or a sorted T cell fraction (not recorded which). This TCR was recovered from a human donor who was either an allogeneic HSCT recipient or a stem cell or donor lymphocyte infusion donor (not recorded which). It is not recorded whose cells these are; they may come from a transplant donor. This chain uses TRBV11-2 with TRBJ2-1; 8 nucleotides align to TRBD2. The CDR3 region has the DNA TGTGCCAACACCCCGGGTAGCGGGGCGTACAATGAGCAGTTCTTC. It codes for CANTPGSGAYNEQFF.